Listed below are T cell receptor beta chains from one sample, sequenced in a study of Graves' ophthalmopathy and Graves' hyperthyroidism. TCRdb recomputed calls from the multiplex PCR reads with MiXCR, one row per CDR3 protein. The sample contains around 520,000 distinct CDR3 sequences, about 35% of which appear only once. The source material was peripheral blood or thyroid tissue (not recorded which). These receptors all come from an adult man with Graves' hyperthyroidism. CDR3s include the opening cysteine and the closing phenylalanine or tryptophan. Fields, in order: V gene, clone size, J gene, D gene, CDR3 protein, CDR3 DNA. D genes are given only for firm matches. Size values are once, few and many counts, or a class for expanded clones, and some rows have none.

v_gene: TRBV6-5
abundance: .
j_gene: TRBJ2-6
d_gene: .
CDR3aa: CASSYFGQQVYSGANVLTF
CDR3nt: TGTGCCAGCAGTTACTTCGGACAGCAAGTATACTCTGGGGCCAACGTCCTGACTTTC

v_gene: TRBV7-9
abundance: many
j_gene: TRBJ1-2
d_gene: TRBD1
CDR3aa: CASSVGQAYYGYTF
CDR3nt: TGTGCCAGCAGCGTCGGACAGGCATACTATGGCTACACCTTC

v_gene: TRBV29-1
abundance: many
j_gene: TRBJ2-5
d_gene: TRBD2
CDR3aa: CSVDWPSGVQETQYF
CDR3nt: TGCAGCGTTGACTGGCCTAGCGGGGTCCAAGAGACCCAGTACTTC

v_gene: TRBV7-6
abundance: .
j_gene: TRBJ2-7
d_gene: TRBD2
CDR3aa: CASSGLAGVANEQYF
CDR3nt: TGTGCCAGCAGCGGACTAGCGGGGGTGGCGAATGAGCAGTACTTC

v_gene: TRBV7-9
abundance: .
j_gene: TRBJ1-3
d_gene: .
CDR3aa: CASGTSPNSGNTIYF
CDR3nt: TGTGCCAGCGGGACTAGCCCTAACTCTGGAAACACCATATATTTT

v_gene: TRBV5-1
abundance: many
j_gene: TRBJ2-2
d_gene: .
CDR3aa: CASSPPGGELFF
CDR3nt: TGCGCCAGCAGCCCTCCCGGCGGGGAGCTGTTTTTT

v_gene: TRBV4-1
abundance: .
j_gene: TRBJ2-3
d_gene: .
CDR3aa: CASSQERGQREGTQYF
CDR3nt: TGCGCCAGCAGCCAAGAGCGGGGACAAAGGGAAGGTACGCAGTATTTT

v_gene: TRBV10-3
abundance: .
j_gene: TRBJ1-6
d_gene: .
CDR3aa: CAISDGTEGNNSPLHF
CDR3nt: TGTGCCATCAGTGATGGGACGGAAGGAAACAATTCACCCCTCCACTTT

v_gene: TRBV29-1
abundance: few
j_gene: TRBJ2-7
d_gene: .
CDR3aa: CSVESLYEQYF
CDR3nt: TGCAGCGTTGAAAGCCTTTACGAGCAGTACTTC

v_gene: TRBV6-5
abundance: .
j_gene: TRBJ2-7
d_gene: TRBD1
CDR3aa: CASSYTRRQGALEQYF
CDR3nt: TGTGCCAGCAGTTACACCCGACGACAGGGGGCTCTGGAGCAGTACTTC

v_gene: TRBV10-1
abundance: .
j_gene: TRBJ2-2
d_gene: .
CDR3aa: CASSDGQPQHTGELFF
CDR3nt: TGCGCCAGCAGTGATGGGCAGCCACAACACACCGGGGAGCTGTTTTTT

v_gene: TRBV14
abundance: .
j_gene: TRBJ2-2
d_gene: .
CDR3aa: CASSQFNRERLGTGELFF
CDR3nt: TGTGCCAGCAGCCAATTTAATCGGGAGAGGCTTGGCACCGGGGAGCTGTTTTTT

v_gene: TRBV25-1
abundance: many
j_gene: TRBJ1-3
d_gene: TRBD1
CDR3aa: CASSGWTGGTAGALNTIYF
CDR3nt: TGTGCCAGCAGTGGATGGACAGGGGGCACGGCTGGTGCCCTAAACACCATATATTTT

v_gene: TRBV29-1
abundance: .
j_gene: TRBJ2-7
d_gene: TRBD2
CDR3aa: CSVGAGGPGEQYF
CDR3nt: TGCAGCGTTGGAGCGGGAGGGCCTGGCGAGCAGTACTTC

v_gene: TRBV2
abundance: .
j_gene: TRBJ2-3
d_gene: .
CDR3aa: CATRRGSSSTDTQYF
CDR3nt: TGTGCCACAAGGCGTGGGTCTAGCAGCACAGATACGCAGTATTTT

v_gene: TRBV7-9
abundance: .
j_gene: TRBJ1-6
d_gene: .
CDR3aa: CASSLDSPRSPLHF
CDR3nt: TGTGCCAGCAGCTTAGACAGCCCAAGGTCACCCCTCCACTTT

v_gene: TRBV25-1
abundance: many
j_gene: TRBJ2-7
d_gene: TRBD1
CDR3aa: CASSEPGQGVYEQYF
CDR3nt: TGTGCCAGCAGTGAACCCGGACAGGGGGTTTACGAGCAGTACTTC

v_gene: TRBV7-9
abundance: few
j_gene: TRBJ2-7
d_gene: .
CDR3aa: CASSLGSGGGEQYF
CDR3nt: TGTGCCAGCAGCTTAGGGTCGGGTGGGGGCGAGCAGTACTTC

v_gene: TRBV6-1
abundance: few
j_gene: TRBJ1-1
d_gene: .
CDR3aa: CASSEVRRSEAFF
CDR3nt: TGTGCCAGCAGTGAAGTAAGGAGGAGTGAAGCTTTCTTT

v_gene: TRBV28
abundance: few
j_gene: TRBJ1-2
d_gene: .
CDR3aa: CASSLGQINYGYTF
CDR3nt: TGTGCCAGCAGTTTAGGGCAGATTAACTATGGCTACACCTTC

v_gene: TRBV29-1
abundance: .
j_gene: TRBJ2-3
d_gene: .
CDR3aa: CSARSVALTDTQYF
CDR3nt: TGCAGCGCCCGCTCTGTTGCTCTCACAGATACGCAGTATTTT

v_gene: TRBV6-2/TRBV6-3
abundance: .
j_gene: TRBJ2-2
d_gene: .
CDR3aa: CASSYRRSSGELFF
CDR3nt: TGTGCCAGCAGTTATAGGAGGAGCTCCGGGGAGCTGTTTTTT

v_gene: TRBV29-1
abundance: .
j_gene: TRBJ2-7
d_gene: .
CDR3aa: CSFLNTYEQYF
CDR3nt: TGCAGCTTCCTGAATACCTACGAGCAGTACTTC

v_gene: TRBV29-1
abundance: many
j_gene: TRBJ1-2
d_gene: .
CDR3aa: CSVAGARETSNYGYTF
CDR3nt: TGCAGCGTTGCCGGGGCCAGGGAGACCTCTAACTATGGCTACACCTTC

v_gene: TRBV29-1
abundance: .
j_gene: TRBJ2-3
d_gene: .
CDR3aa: CSVEDPGEADTQYF
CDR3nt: TGCAGCGTTGAAGACCCCGGGGAAGCAGATACGCAGTATTTT

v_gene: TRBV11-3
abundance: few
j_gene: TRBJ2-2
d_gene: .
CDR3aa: CASSLDKNTGELFF
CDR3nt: TGTGCCAGCAGCTTGGACAAGAACACCGGGGAGCTGTTTTTT

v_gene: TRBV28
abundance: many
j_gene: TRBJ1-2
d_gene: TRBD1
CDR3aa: CASTRTGYGYTF
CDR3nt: TGTGCCAGCACCCGGACAGGGTATGGCTACACCTTC

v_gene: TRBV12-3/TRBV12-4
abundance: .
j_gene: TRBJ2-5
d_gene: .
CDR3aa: CASSQDFQGTQYF
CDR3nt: TGTGCCAGCAGTCAGGACTTTCAAGGGACCCAGTACTTC

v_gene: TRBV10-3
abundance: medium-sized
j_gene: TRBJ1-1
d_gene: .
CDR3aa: CAIAYRENTEAFF
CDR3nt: TGTGCCATAGCATACAGGGAGAACACTGAAGCTTTCTTT

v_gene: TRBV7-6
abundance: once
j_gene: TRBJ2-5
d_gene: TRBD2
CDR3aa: CASSAGLAGGPSQETQYF
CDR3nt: TGTGCCAGCAGCGCCGGACTAGCGGGAGGCCCCTCTCAGGAGACCCAGTACTTC

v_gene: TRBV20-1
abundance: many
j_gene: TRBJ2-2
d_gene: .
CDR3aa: CSAMTERGSTGELFF
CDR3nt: TGCAGTGCTATGACAGAAAGGGGTAGCACCGGGGAGCTGTTTTTT

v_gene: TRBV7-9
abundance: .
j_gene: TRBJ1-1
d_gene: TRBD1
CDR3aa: CASSLSRTGSEAFF
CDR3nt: TGTGCCAGCAGCTTATCCCGGACAGGGAGTGAAGCTTTCTTT

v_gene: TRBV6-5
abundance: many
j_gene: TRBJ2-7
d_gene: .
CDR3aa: CASSWAQGYEQYF
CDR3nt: TGTGCCAGCAGTTGGGCACAGGGTTACGAGCAGTACTTC

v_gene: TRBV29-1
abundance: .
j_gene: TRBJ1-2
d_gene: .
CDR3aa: CSVEAGSVEGYTF
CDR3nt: TGCAGCGTTGAAGCCGGGTCAGTTGAAGGGTACACCTTC

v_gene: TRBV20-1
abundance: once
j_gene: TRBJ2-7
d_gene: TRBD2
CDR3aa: CSARRLAGDYEQYF
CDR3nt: TGCAGTGCTAGACGACTAGCGGGAGACTACGAGCAGTACTTC

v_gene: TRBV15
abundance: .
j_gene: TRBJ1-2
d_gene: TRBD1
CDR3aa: CATSRQTGKQDYTF
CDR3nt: TGTGCCACCAGCAGGCAGACAGGGAAACAAGACTACACCTTC

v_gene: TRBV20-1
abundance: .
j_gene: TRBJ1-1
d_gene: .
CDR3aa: CSANGQEYTEAFF
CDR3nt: TGCAGTGCTAACGGGCAAGAGTACACTGAAGCTTTCTTT

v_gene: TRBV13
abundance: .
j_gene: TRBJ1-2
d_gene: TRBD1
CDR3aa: CASSEDRFDYGYTF
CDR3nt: TGTGCCAGCAGCGAGGACAGGTTCGACTATGGCTACACCTTC

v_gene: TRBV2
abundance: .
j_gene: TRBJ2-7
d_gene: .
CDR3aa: CASRQQGSSYEQYF
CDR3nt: TGTGCCAGCAGGCAACAGGGATCGTCCTACGAGCAGTACTTC

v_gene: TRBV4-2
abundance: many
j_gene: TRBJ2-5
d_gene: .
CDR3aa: CASSQEPGALGETQYF
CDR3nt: TGTGCCAGCAGCCAAGAACCGGGGGCCCTTGGAGAGACCCAGTACTTC

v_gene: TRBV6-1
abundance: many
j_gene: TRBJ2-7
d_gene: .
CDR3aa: CASSSWEQYF
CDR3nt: TGTGCCAGCAGTTCTTGGGAGCAGTACTTC

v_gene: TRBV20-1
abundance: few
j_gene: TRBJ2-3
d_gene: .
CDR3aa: CSASDGHSTDTQYF
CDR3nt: TGCAGTGCTTCCGACGGACATAGCACAGATACGCAGTATTTT

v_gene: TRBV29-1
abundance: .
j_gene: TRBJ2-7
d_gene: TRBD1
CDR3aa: CSVEGRTGRYEQYF
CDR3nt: TGCAGCGTTGAAGGGCGGACAGGAAGATACGAGCAGTACTTC

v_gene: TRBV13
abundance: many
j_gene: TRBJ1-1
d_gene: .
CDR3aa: CASSLGQGETEAFF
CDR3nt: TGTGCCAGCAGCTTGGGCCAGGGAGAAACTGAAGCTTTCTTT

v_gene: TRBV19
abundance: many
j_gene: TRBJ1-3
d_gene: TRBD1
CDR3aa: CASRRQGPGNTIYF
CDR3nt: TGTGCCAGTAGACGACAGGGTCCCGGAAACACCATATATTTT

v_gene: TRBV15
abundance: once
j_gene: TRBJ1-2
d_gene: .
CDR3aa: CASSFRGSDYGYTF
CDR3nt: TGTGCCAGCAGCTTCCGGGGGTCCGACTATGGCTACACCTTC

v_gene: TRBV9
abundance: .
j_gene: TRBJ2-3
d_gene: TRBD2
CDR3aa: CASSVEAGQEDTQYF
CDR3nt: TGTGCCAGCAGCGTTGAAGCGGGGCAAGAAGATACGCAGTATTTT

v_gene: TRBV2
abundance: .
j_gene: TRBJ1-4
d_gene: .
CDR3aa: CASSPRPRHEGEKLFF
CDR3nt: TGTGCCAGCAGCCCCCGCCCGAGACACGAGGGGGAAAAACTGTTTTTT

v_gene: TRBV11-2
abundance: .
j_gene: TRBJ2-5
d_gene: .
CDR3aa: CASSLLDLQETQYF
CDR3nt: TGTGCCAGCAGCTTATTAGACTTACAAGAGACCCAGTACTTC

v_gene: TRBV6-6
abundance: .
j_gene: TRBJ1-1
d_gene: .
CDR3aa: CASSGLGGDAFF
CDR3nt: TGTGCCAGCAGTGGCTTAGGGGGGGACGCTTTCTTT

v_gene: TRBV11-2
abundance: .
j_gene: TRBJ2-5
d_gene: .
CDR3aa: CASSLAGTPWQETQYF
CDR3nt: TGTGCCAGCAGCTTAGCTGGGACACCCTGGCAAGAGACCCAGTACTTC

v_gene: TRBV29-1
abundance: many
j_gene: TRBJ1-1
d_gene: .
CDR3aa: CSVEQGNTEAFF
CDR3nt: TGCAGCGTTGAGCAGGGGAACACTGAAGCTTTCTTT

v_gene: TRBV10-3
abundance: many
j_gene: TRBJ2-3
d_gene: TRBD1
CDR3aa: CAITQGDRTDTQYF
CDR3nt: TGTGCCATCACTCAGGGGGACCGCACAGATACGCAGTATTTT

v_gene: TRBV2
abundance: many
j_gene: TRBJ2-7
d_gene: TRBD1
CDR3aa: CASSGDRDSYEQYF
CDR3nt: TGTGCCAGCAGTGGGGACAGGGACTCCTACGAGCAGTACTTC

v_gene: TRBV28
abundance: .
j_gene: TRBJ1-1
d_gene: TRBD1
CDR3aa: CASSTRQGYTEAFF
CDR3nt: TGTGCCAGTTCTACTAGACAGGGGTACACTGAAGCTTTCTTT

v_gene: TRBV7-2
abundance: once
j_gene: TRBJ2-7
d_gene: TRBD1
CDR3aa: CASSTTGGGGYEQYF
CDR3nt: TGTGCCAGCAGCACAACAGGGGGCGGTGGCTACGAGCAGTACTTC